The 2 T cell receptor beta chains presented below share a single source sample, sequenced in a study of T cell responses to AZD1222 COVID-19 vaccine. Data came from immunoSEQ multiplex PCR; TCRdb stores just in-frame clones and leaves some out. Among some 130,000 clones, 85% to 95% were seen once, and the ten largest hold 6.5% to 8.5%. This sample comprised peripheral blood, obtained 28 days after the second AZD1222 dose. These TCRs come from an adult who received the AZD1222 COVID-19 vaccine.

The genes are TRBV27 and TRBJ2-7; 7 bases are shared with TRBD1. V gave up 5 bases and J gave up 3 bases; unmatched junction bases: 4. The CDR3 consists of 13 residues. Per germline, CDR1 MNHEY and CDR2 SMNVEV (reference sequence). The CDR3 nucleotides read TGTGCCAGCAGTCCTCGACAGGGCTACGAGCAGTACTTC. Amino acid sequence: CASSPRQGYEQYF.

This clone has a single count. The chain links TRBV5-1 to TRBJ2-6, with D maybe TRBD2 (5 bases). The ends were cut back, 0 bases at V and 0 bases at J, with 7 bases in the middle. Germline V gene lookup returns CDR1 SGHRS and CDR2 YFSETQ. This CDR3 has 16 residues. The CDR3 loop reads CASSLVGSSGANVLTF. CDR3 coding DNA: TGCGCCAGCAGCTTGGTAGGGAGCTCTGGGGCCAACGTCCTGACTTTC. Full variable domain (outside the CDR3, taken from reference TRBV5-1 and TRBJ2-6): KAGVTQTPRYLIKTRGQQVTLSCSPISGHRSVSWYQQTPGQGLQFLFEYFSETQRNKGNFPGRFSGRQFSNSRSEMNVSTLELGDSALYLCASSLVGSSGANVLTFGAGSRLTVL.